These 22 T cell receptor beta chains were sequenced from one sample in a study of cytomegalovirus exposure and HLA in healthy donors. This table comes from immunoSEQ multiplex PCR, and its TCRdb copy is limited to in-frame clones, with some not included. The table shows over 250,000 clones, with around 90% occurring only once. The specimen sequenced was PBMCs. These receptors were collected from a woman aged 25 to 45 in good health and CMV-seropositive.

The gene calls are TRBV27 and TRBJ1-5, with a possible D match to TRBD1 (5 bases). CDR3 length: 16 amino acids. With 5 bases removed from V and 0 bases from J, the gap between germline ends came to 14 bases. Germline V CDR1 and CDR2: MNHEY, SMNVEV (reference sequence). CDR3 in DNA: TGTGCCAGCAGTATGATTCAGGGCGATAGCAATCAGCCCCAGCATTTT. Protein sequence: CASSMIQGDSNQPQHF.

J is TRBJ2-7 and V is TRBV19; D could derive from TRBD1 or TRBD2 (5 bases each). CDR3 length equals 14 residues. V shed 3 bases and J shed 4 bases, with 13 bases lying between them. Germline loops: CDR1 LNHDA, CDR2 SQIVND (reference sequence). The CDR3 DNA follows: TGTGCCAGTAGTATGAGGGACGTGGGGTACGAGCAGTACTTC. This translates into CASSMRDVGYEQYF.

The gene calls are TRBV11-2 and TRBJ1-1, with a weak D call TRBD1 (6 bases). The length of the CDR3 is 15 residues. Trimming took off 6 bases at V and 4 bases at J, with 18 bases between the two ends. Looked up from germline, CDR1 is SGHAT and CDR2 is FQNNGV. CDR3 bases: TGTGCCAGCAGGAACATGTGGGGGCCCCGCACTGAAGCTTTCTTT. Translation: CASRNMWGPRTEAFF.

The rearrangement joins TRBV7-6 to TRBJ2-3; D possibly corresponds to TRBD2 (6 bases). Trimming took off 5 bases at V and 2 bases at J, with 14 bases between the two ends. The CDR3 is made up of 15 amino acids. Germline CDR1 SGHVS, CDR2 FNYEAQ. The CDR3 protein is CASSLGTFPTDTQYF. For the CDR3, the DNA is TGTGCCAGCAGCCTCGGGACTTTCCCCACAGATACGCAGTATTTT.

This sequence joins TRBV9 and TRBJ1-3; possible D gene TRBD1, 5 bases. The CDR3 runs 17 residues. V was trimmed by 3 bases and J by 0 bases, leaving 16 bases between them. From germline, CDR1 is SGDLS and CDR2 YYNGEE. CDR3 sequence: CASSAPISGSSGNTIYF. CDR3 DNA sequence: TGTGCCAGCAGCGCCCCAATCTCAGGGAGCTCTGGAAACACCATATATTTT.

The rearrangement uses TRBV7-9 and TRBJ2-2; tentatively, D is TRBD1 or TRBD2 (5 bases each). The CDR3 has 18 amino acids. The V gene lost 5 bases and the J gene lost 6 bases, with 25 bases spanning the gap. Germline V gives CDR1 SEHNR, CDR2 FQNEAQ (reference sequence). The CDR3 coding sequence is TGTGCCAGCAGCGGATTATGGCCCCGGGACCCCCATGCCGGGGAGCTGTTTTTT. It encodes CASSGLWPRDPHAGELFF. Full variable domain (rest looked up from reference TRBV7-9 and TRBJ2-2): DTGVSQNPRHKITKRGQNVTFRCDPISEHNRLYWYRQTLGQGPEFLTYFQNEAQLEKSRLLSDRFSAERPKGSFSTLEIQRTEQGDSAMYLCASSGLWPRDPHAGELFFGEGSRLTVL.

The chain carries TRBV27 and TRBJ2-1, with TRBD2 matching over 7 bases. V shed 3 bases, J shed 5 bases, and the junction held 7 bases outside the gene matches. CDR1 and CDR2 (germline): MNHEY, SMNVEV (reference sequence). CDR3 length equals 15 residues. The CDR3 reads CASSFSQRGHNEQFF. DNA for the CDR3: TGTGCCAGCAGTTTTAGCCAGCGGGGCCACAATGAGCAGTTCTTC.

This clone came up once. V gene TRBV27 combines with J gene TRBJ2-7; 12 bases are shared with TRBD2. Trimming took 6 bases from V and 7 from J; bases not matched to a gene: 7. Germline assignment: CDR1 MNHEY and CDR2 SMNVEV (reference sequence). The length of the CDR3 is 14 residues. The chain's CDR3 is CASRRLAGAIEQYF. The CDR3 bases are TGTGCCAGCAGACGACTAGCGGGAGCGATAGAGCAGTACTTC.

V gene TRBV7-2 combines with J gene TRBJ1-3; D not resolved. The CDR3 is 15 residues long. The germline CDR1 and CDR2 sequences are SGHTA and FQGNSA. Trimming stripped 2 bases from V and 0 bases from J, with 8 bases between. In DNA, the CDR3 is TGTGCCAGCAGCTTAATCCAGAGCTCTGGAAACACCATATATTTT. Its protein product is CASSLIQSSGNTIYF.

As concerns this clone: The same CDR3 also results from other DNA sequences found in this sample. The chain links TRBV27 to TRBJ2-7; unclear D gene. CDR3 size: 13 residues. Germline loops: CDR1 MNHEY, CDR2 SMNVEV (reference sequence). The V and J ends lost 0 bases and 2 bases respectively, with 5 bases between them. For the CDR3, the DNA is TGTGCCAGCAGTTTATCTACCGCCTACGAGCAGTACTTC. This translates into CASSLSTAYEQYF.

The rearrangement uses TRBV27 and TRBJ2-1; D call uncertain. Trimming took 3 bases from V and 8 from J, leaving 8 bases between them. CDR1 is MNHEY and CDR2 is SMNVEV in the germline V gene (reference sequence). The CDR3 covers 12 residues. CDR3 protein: CASSFGYHEQFF. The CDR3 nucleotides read TGTGCCAGCAGTTTTGGGTATCATGAGCAGTTCTTC.

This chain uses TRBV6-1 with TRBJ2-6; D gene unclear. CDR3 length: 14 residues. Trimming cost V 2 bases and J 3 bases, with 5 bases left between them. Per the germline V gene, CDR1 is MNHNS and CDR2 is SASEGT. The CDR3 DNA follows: TGTGCCAGCAGTGAATCGTATGGGGCCAACGTCCTGACTTTC. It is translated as CASSESYGANVLTF.

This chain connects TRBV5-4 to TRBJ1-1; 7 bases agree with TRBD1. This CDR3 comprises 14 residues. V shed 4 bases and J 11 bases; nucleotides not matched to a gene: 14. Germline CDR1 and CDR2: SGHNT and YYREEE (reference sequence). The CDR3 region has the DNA TGTGCCAGCAGCCAGGAGGGGGCGGCCTCAGGGGCTTTCTTT. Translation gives CASSQEGAASGAFF.

Here the CDR3 DNA reads TGTGCCAGCAGTCTCACCACAGGGAGTCTTAATGAAAAACTGTTTTTT. It specifies CASSLTTGSLNEKLFF. The chain joins TRBV27 to TRBJ1-4; possibly TRBD1 for D (6 bases). The CDR3 has 16 residues. From germline, CDR1 is MNHEY and CDR2 SMNVEV (reference sequence). V lost 5 bases and J 4 bases, leaving 17 bases between the germline ends.

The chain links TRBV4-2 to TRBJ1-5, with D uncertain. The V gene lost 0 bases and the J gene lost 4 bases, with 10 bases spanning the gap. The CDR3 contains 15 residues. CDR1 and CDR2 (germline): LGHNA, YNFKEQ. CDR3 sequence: CASSQEVHYNQPQHF. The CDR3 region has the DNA TGTGCCAGCAGCCAAGAGGTTCATTATAATCAGCCCCAGCATTTT.

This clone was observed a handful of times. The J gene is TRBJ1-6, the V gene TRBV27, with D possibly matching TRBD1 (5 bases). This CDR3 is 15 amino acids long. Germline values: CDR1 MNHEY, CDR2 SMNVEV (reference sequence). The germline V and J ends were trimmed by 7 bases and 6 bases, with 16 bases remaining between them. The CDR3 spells CASKVKTASNSPLHF. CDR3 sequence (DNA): TGTGCCAGCAAGGTAAAGACAGCGAGTAATTCACCCCTCCACTTT.

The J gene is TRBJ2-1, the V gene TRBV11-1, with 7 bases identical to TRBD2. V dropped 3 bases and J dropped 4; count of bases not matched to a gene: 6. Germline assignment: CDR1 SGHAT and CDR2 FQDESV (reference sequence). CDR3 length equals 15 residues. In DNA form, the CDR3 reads TGTGCCAGCAGCTTCGGGACTACATCGTACAATGAGCAGTTCTTC. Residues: CASSFGTTSYNEQFF. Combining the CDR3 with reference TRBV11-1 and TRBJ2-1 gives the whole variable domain EAEVAQSPRYKITEKSQAVAFWCDPISGHATLYWYRQILGQGPELLVQFQDESVVDDSQLPKDRFSAERLKGVDSTLKIQPAELGDSAMYLCASSFGTTSYNEQFFGPGTRLTVL.

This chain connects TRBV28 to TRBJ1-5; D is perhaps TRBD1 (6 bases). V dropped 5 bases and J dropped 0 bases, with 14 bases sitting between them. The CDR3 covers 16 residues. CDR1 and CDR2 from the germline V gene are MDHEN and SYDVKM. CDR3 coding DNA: TGTGCCAGCAGTCCTGCAGGGGTCTATAGCAATCAGCCCCAGCATTTT. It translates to CASSPAGVYSNQPQHF.

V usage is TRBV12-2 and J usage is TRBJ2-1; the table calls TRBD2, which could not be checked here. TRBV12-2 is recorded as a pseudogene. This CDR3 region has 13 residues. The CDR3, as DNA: TGTGCAAGTCGCCCCCCGGGAGGCGATGAGCAGTTCTTC. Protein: CASRPPGGDEQFF.

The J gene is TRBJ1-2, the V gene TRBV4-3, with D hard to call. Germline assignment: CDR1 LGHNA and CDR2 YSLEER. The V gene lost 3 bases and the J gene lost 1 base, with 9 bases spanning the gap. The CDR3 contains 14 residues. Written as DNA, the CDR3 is TGCGCCAGCAGCCAGGGCCGATTTAACTATGGCTACACCTTC. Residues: CASSQGRFNYGYTF.

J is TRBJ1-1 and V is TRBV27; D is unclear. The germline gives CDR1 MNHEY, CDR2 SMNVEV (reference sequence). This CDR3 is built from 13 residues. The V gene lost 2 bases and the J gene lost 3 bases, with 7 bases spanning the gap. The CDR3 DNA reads TGTGCCAGCAGTTTAGGCCGGGACACTGAAGCTTTCTTT. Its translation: CASSLGRDTEAFF.

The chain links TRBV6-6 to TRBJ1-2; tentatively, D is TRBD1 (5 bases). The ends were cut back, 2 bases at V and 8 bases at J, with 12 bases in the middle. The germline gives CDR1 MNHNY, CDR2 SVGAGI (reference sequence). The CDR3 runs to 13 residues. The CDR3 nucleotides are TGTGCCAGCAGTTACCCGGGACCTGAAGGCTACACCTTC. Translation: CASSYPGPEGYTF.